The 28 T cell receptor beta chains listed next were all sequenced from one sample in a study of regulatory T cells in long-lasting Graves disease. The time point is: newly diagnosed GD, antithyroid drugs for less than 3 months. RNA extracted from PBMCs served as the sequencing template. Arm-PCR of CDR3 regions with iRepertoire HTBI primers generated TCR beta libraries. TCRdb re-called the multiplex PCR reads with MiXCR, one entry per CDR3 protein. The table has roughly 560,000 distinct CDR3 sequences, around 12% seen once. This sample was shared with a second study, whose subject was T cells in Graves' hyperthyroidism and ophthalmopathy.

The input for sequencing was peripheral blood mononuclear cells (PBMCs), taken at new diagnosis, from a patient treated with antithyroid drugs. The receptors originated from a woman aged 25 to 39 with Graves disease.

This clonotype was observed at least ten times. The CDR3 region is CASSPVGNKENIQYF. The CDR3 DNA follows: TGTGCCAGCTCACCCGTTGGTAACAAAGAGAACATTCAGTACTTC. The V call is TRBV18, the J call TRBJ2-4, with unresolved D. This CDR3 has 15 amino acids. V lost 3 bases, J lost 7 bases, and 16 bases lay in between. Germline CDR1 KGHSH, CDR2 LQKENI.

This chain joins TRBV30 and TRBJ2-2, with TRBD2 matching over 7 bases. The germline CDR1 and CDR2 sequences are GTSNPN and SVGIG (reference sequence). Trimming removed 3 bases from V and 5 bases from J; junction bases left unmatched: 15. The CDR3 spans 17 residues. The CDR3 bases are TGTGCCTGGAGCCCTAGGGAGGCGGGAGTGTATACCGGGGAGCTGTTTTTT. It is translated as CAWSPREAGVYTGELFF.

This clonotype occurred a few times. The rearrangement uses TRBV19 and TRBJ1-1; D uncertain. V was shortened by 3 bases and J by 1 base, with 9 bases between the two germline ends. This CDR3 spans 14 amino acids. Germline CDR1 is LNHDA and CDR2 is SQIVND (reference sequence). The CDR3: CASSILGRNTEAFF. In DNA, the CDR3 is TGTGCCAGTAGTATTCTTGGGCGGAACACTGAAGCTTTCTTT.

This clonotype appeared many times. This chain links TRBV27 with TRBJ2-7; D is unresolved. V was trimmed by 3 bases and J by 3 bases, leaving 12 bases between them. The CDR3 consists of 14 residues. CDR1 and CDR2 from the germline V gene are MNHEY and SMNVEV (reference sequence). CDR3 bases: TGTGCCAGCAGTTTCGGAAACAGTGGCTACGAGCAGTACTTC. Protein: CASSFGNSGYEQYF.

J is TRBJ2-7 and V is TRBV9; D is possibly TRBD1 (6 bases). In germline, CDR1 is SGDLS, CDR2 YYNGEE. This CDR3 contains 15 residues. V gave up 2 bases and J gave up 6 bases, with 18 bases separating them. The CDR3 coding sequence is TGTGCCAGCAGCGTCGCAGGGGTGGACGGCAGCGAGCAGTACTTC. The encoded protein is CASSVAGVDGSEQYF.

This clonotype was recorded many times. The V and J genes are TRBV20-1 and TRBJ2-3, with 10 bases matching TRBD1. The germline gives CDR1 DFQATT, CDR2 SNEGSKA (reference sequence). V lost 5 bases and J lost 4; bases outside the gene matches: 3. This CDR3 has 13 amino acids. CDR3 sequence: CSASTGGADTQYF. Written as DNA, the CDR3 is TGCAGTGCTTCGACAGGGGGCGCAGATACGCAGTATTTT.

This clonotype was picked up many times. V is TRBV13 and J is TRBJ1-1; D gene unclear. Germline values: CDR1 PRHDT, CDR2 FYEKMQ (reference sequence). V gave up 10 bases and J gave up 0 bases, with 18 bases separating them. The CDR3 consists of 15 residues. The CDR3 protein is CATFSHLRLNTEAFF. For the CDR3, the DNA is TGTGCCACCTTTTCACATCTTAGGCTGAACACTGAAGCTTTCTTT.

The chain links TRBV29-1 to TRBJ2-3, with D maybe TRBD2 (7 bases). The CDR3 spans 13 residues. Germline lookup yields CDR1 SQVTM and CDR2 ANQGSEA. V lost 7 bases to trimming and J lost 6 bases, with 17 bases between them. DNA of the CDR3: TGCAGCGCCGCCCGGGGGGCAGTTGATACGCAGTATTTT. Residues: CSAARGAVDTQYF.

The rearrangement joins TRBV7-2 to TRBJ2-1; TRBD2 might be the D (6 bases). Deletions cut 4 bases from V and 5 bases from J, with 15 bases between. From germline, CDR1 is SGHTA and CDR2 FQGNSA. The CDR3 is 15 amino acids. DNA of the CDR3: TGTGCCAGCAGCTCCCGGGACTCCAGCAACAATGAGCAGTTCTTC. Translating it yields CASSSRDSSNNEQFF. The full variable domain, in which reference TRBV7-2 and TRBJ2-1 provide the parts outside the CDR3, is GAGVSQSPSNKVTEKGKDVELRCDPISGHTALYWYRQSLGQGLEFLIYFQGNSAPDKSGLPSDRFSAERTGGSVSTLTIQRTQQEDSAVYLCASSSRDSSNNEQFFGPGTRLTVL.

The J gene is TRBJ2-1, the V gene TRBV7-9; TRBD2 is a possible D gene (6 bases). The V and J ends lost 5 bases and 9 bases respectively, with 11 bases between them. This CDR3 region has 12 residues. CDR1 and CDR2 (germline): SEHNR, FQNEAQ (reference sequence). CDR3 coding DNA: TGTGCCAGCAGCGCCTCCGGGAGTGAGCAGTTCTTC. Amino acids: CASSASGSEQFF.

This clonotype was counted at least ten times. The chain carries TRBV2 and TRBJ1-3; a possible D gene is TRBD1 (5 bases). This CDR3 is 13 amino acids long. Trimming cost V 6 bases and J 0 bases, with 6 bases left between them. CDR1 and CDR2 (germline): SNHLY, FYNNEI. CDR3 sequence reads: CASSRVSGNTIYF. CDR3 coding DNA: TGTGCCAGCAGCAGGGTCTCTGGAAACACCATATATTTT.

This clonotype was picked up many times. The CDR3 DNA reads TGTGCCAGCACCCCCGGGGGTACTACTCGAGAGCAGTACTTC. Protein product: CASTPGGTTREQYF. The rearrangement links TRBV2 to TRBJ2-7, with D perhaps TRBD2 (6 bases). Trimming took off 7 bases at V and 7 bases at J, with 20 bases between the two ends. The germline CDR1 and CDR2 sequences are SNHLY and FYNNEI. This CDR3 region has 14 residues.

This clonotype was found many times. The chain recombines TRBV2 with TRBJ2-3; maybe TRBD1 (6 bases). Per germline, CDR1 SNHLY and CDR2 FYNNEI. CDR3 length: 16 residues. The germline V and J ends were trimmed by 5 bases and 2 bases, with 17 bases remaining between them. This CDR3 is CASSTTGLFSTDTQYF. The DNA of the CDR3 is TGTGCCAGCAGTACGACAGGCCTCTTTTCCACAGATACGCAGTATTTT. Full variable domain (rest looked up from reference TRBV2 and TRBJ2-3): EPEVTQTPSHQVTQMGQEVILRCVPISNHLYFYWYRQILGQKVEFLVSFYNNEISEKSEIFDDQFSVERPDGSNFTLKIRSTKLEDSAMYFCASSTTGLFSTDTQYFGPGTRLTVL.

A note on this clonotype: It may be a read error: a sequence one base away is much more abundant. The CDR3 DNA sequence: TGTGTCAGCAGGGGTAGCTCCTATAATTCACCCCTCCACTTT. Translation gives CVSRGSSYNSPLHF. The V call is TRBV11-2, the J call TRBJ1-6; possible D gene TRBD1, 6 bases. The germline CDR1 and CDR2 sequences are SGHAT and FQNNGV. This CDR3 contains 14 residues. The entire variable domain, with the rest obtained from reference TRBV11-2 and TRBJ1-6, is as follows: EAGVAQSPRYKIIEKRQSVAFWCNPISGHATLYWYQQILGQGPKLLIQFQNNGVVDDSQLPKDRFSAERLKGVDSTLKIQPAKLEDSAVYLCVSRGSSYNSPLHFGNGTRLTVT.

The sample holds many counts of this clonotype. This CDR3 is CASRGAGTGNSLGGQYF. The CDR3 nucleotides read TGTGCCAGCAGGGGGGCCGGGACAGGGAATTCTTTGGGTGGGCAGTACTTC. V is TRBV28 and J is TRBJ2-7; 9 bases agree with TRBD1. CDR3 size: 17 residues. The junction had 21 bases not matched to a gene; V was cut back by 6 bases and J by 9 bases. Germline lookup yields CDR1 MDHEN and CDR2 SYDVKM.

On this clonotype itself: This may be a read error: a much more frequent sequence differs by one nucleotide. The rearrangement uses TRBV27 and TRBJ2-3; TRBD2 matches at 7 bases. Germline-derived CDR1 and CDR2 are MNHEY and SMNVEV (reference sequence). This CDR3 contains 15 residues. The CDR3 spells CASTLFLAVPGTQYF. The CDR3 nucleotides read TGTGCCAGCACTTTATTCCTAGCGGTCCCGGGTACGCAGTATTTT.

This clonotype was seen repeatedly, ten times or more. This chain connects TRBV7-6 to TRBJ1-1; 7 bases line up with TRBD1. CDR3 size: 15 residues. Germline V gene sequence: CDR1 SGHVS, CDR2 FNYEAQ. V lost 5 bases and J lost 2; bases outside the gene matches: 8. The CDR3 loop is CASSTRQGYNTEAFF. The CDR3 region has the DNA TGTGCCAGCAGCACCCGACAGGGTTATAACACTGAAGCTTTCTTT.

This clonotype was seen at least ten times. The chain employs TRBV11-2 and TRBJ1-1; D gene uncertain. The V gene lost 1 base and the J gene lost 12 bases, with 12 bases spanning the gap. CDR1 and CDR2 (germline): SGHAT, FQNNGV. The CDR3 runs to 12 residues. For the CDR3, the DNA is TGTGCCAGCAGCTTAGGGGTCGGCAAGCCTTTCTTT. Protein: CASSLGVGKPFF. Full variable domain (remainder filled in from reference TRBV11-2 and TRBJ1-1): EAGVAQSPRYKIIEKRQSVAFWCNPISGHATLYWYQQILGQGPKLLIQFQNNGVVDDSQLPKDRFSAERLKGVDSTLKIQPAKLEDSAVYLCASSLGVGKPFFGQGTRLTVV.

Details on this clonotype: This sequence may be a read error, since a much larger clone differs from it by one base. The chain joins TRBV5-5 to TRBJ2-1; 7 bases are shared with TRBD2. This CDR3 contains 14 residues. Germline V gene sequence: CDR1 SGHKS, CDR2 YYEKEE (reference sequence). The V gene end was trimmed by 0 bases and the J gene end by 10 bases; junction bases not matched to a gene: 7. DNA of the CDR3: TGTGCCAGCAGCTTGGGGGGAGGGACCTACGAGCAGTTCTTC. Amino acids: CASSLGGGTYEQFF.

Regarding this clonotype: Being one base from a much bigger clone, this may be a read error. This chain links TRBV5-1 with TRBJ2-7; perhaps D is TRBD1 or TRBD2 (6 bases each). This CDR3 has 16 residues. Germline assignment: CDR1 SGHRS and CDR2 YFSETQ. In DNA form, the CDR3 reads TGCGCCAACAGCTTGGGGGGCCGGGCGAGGACCTACGAGCAGTACTTC. It yields the protein CANSLGGRARTYEQYF.

This clonotype has at least ten counts. The chain has TRBV25-1 and TRBJ2-1; D may be TRBD2 (6 bases). CDR3 length: 16 amino acids. V was pared by 5 bases and J by 4 bases, with 18 bases between. Germline V gene lookup returns CDR1 MGHDK and CDR2 SYGVNS. CDR3 amino acids: CASSPPRGLMYNEQFF. The CDR3 DNA reads as TGTGCCAGCAGTCCTCCGCGGGGACTGATGTACAATGAGCAGTTCTTC.

In its sample, this clonotype was seen many times. CDR3 DNA sequence: TGTGCCAGCAGCCCACCCCGAACGATCCAACGGGCTAATGAAAAACTGTTTTTT. Translated, it gives CASSPPRTIQRANEKLFF. The gene calls are TRBV11-2 and TRBJ1-4; D remains unclear. The CDR3 is made up of 18 amino acids. Trimming took 5 bases from V and 3 from J, leaving 22 bases between them. Looked up from germline, CDR1 is SGHAT and CDR2 is FQNNGV.

This clonotype was counted ten times or more. The V gene is TRBV30, the J gene TRBJ2-6; D remains unclear. V was shortened by 0 bases and J by 2 bases, with 8 bases between the two germline ends. Germline assignment: CDR1 GTSNPN and CDR2 SVGIG (reference sequence). CDR3 length equals 15 residues. This chain's CDR3 is CAWSVLRAGANVLTF. The CDR3 nucleotides are TGTGCCTGGAGTGTATTACGGGCTGGGGCCAACGTCCTGACTTTC.

This clonotype was observed many times. This sequence joins TRBV7-2 and TRBJ1-2, with 12 bases fitting TRBD1. Germline CDR1 reads SGHTA; CDR2 reads FQGNSA. J gave up 8 bases and V 0 bases, and 1 base lay outside the gene matches. The CDR3 spans 14 residues. Written as DNA, the CDR3 is TGTGCCAGCAGCTTAGCCGGGACAGGGGGCGGCTACACCTTC. Encoded protein: CASSLAGTGGGYTF.

This clonotype has at least ten counts. The rearrangement links TRBV10-2 to TRBJ1-1, with a possible D match to TRBD1 (5 bases). V was cut by 6 bases and J by 6 bases, with 20 bases left in between. Germline CDR1 WSHSY, CDR2 SAAADI. This CDR3 region has 15 residues. The DNA for the CDR3 is TGCGCCAGCAGCGGAAATGGGGCCCGTCCGCCTGAAGCTTTCTTT. It yields the protein CASSGNGARPPEAFF.

This clonotype appeared a few times. The genes are TRBV7-2 and TRBJ2-1; 8 nucleotides line up with TRBD2. Germline CDR1 SGHTA, CDR2 FQGNSA. The CDR3 consists of 16 residues. Trimming took 3 bases from V and 5 from J; bases not matched to a gene: 9. In nucleotides, the CDR3 is TGTGCCAGCAGCTTCCGAGCGGGAGTTTCCCACAATGAGCAGTTCTTC. This translates into CASSFRAGVSHNEQFF.

This clonotype showed up many times. The CDR3 coding sequence is TGTGCCAGCATTACCACAGGGGGACGAGCTTTCTTT. This sequence encodes CASITTGGRAFF. The V and J genes are TRBV12-3 or TRBV12-4 and TRBJ1-1; 8 bases fit TRBD1. Trimming at V came to 7 bases and at J to 10 bases, leaving 8 bases not matched to a gene. There are 12 residues in the CDR3.

This clonotype appeared many times. The chain uses TRBV7-2 and TRBJ2-7; 8 positions agree with TRBD2. The CDR3 loop spans 18 amino acids. With V trimmed by 5 bases and J by 2 bases, 17 bases remained unmatched. Germline lookup yields CDR1 SGHTA and CDR2 FQGNSA. CDR3 amino acids: CASSPTFKLADGPYEQYF. DNA of the CDR3: TGTGCCAGCAGCCCCACCTTCAAACTAGCGGACGGACCCTACGAGCAGTACTTC.